One sample yielded the 5 T cell receptor beta chains listed below, sequenced in a study of glioma-infiltrating T cells. The iRepertoire nested amplicon-rescue multiplex PCR amplified TCR alpha and beta CDR3s from RNA. TCRdb reprocessed the multiplex PCR reads via MiXCR and lists one record per CDR3 protein. The profile covers over 100,000 distinct CDR3 sequences, with 20% to 25% appearing a single time and roughly 30% taken by the ten largest. Sequencing used glioma tissue, nonneoplastic brain tissue, or PBMCs (not recorded which). The receptors originated from a human donor with low-grade glioma or glioblastoma, undergoing nonglioma brain surgery, or in good health (not recorded which).

A word on this clonotype: The junction shows a germline mismatch at one end, possibly a read error. The J gene is TRBJ1-1, the V gene TRBV6-2 or TRBV6-3; the D is unclear. Germline values: CDR1 MNHEY, CDR2 SVGEGT. This CDR3 has 15 residues. The CDR3 protein is CASSCSRIINTEAFF. Here the CDR3 DNA reads TGTGCCAGCAGTTGCTCCAGAATAATTAACACTGAAGCCTTCTTT.

This clonotype was detected ten times or more. The V call is TRBV12-5, the J call TRBJ1-1; D perhaps matches TRBD1 (5 bases). The CDR3 sequence is 12 residues long. CDR1 and CDR2 (germline): LGHNT, FRNRAP. With 3 bases removed from V and 11 bases from J, the gap between germline ends came to 13 bases. CDR3 loop: CASGFYQGPAFF. CDR3 DNA: TGTGCTAGTGGTTTTTATCAGGGACCGGCTTTCTTT.

This clonotype was seen many times. The V gene is TRBV5-1, the J gene TRBJ2-1; D ambiguous. The germline CDR1 and CDR2 sequences are SGHRS and YFSETQ. The germline V and J ends were trimmed by 1 base and 6 bases, with 8 bases remaining between them. The CDR3 contains 13 residues. The CDR3 loop reads CASSLYGTNEQFF. CDR3 nucleotides: TGCGCCAGCAGCTTGTACGGCACCAATGAGCAGTTCTTC. The complete variable domain, with remaining parts taken from reference TRBV5-1 and TRBJ2-1, reads KAGVTQTPRYLIKTRGQQVTLSCSPISGHRSVSWYQQTPGQGLQFLFEYFSETQRNKGNFPGRFSGRQFSNSRSEMNVSTLELGDSALYLCASSLYGTNEQFFGPGTRLTVL.

This clonotype was counted at least ten times. This chain joins TRBV6-1 and TRBJ2-7; D not certain. The V end was cut by 6 bases, the J end by 0 bases, with 6 bases between. The CDR3 contains 12 residues. Germline V gene data show CDR1 as MNHNS and CDR2 as SASEGT. In DNA form, the CDR3 reads TGTGCCAGCAGAAACCCCTCCTACGAGCAGTACTTC. Its protein product is CASRNPSYEQYF.

On this clonotype: At one boundary the junction diverges from the germline segment, which might be a read error. J is TRBJ2-2 and V is TRBV3-1; 11 bases line up with TRBD2. The germline V gene encodes CDR1 LGHDT and CDR2 YNNKEL (reference sequence). This CDR3 comprises 14 residues. CDR3 in amino acids: CASKTSGETGELLF. The CDR3 DNA follows: TGTGCCAGCAAGACTAGCGGGGAGACCGGGGAGCTGCTTTTT.